This T cell receptor (beta chain) stems from a study of blood T cell repertoires in COVID-19. Background on the study: Samples of COVID-19 (acute and convalescent) were obtained from the United States, Italy and Spain. Nucleic acid was either cDNA or gDNA, and it came from T cells, B-cell-depleted T cells, or PBMCs.

This CDR3 contains 15 residues. Looked up from germline, CDR1 is SGHRS and CDR2 is YFSETQ. V gave up 2 bases and J gave up 3 bases, with 14 bases separating them. Here immunoSEQ multiplex PCR was the method, and the copy in TCRdb shows in-frame clones only, minus some. The table has over 150,000 clones, 85% to 90% seen once. Sequencing was done on a sample of peripheral blood. The gene calls are TRBV5-1 and TRBJ1-1; unclear D gene. This TCR was recovered from a man between 65 and 85 years old with active or convalescent COVID-19. The CDR3 bases are TGCGCCAGCAGCTTCCAGTCCCCCCAGGACACTGAAGCTTTCTTT. It specifies CASSFQSPQDTEAFF.